These 5 T cell receptor beta chains were all obtained from the same sample, sequenced in a study of graft-versus-host responses after intestinal transplantation. These TCRs' antigens remain unknown. Sequencing used immunoSEQ multiplex PCR; TCRdb keeps in-frame clones, though not all of them. The sample lists tens of thousands of clones, less than 95% occurring once. The sequencing used unstimulated CD8+ T cells sorted from spleen or lymph node cells, collected before transplant. The receptors come from a human donor who was the organ donor for an intestinal transplant.

The V gene is TRBV2, the J gene TRBJ2-7; maybe TRBD1 (5 bases). The CDR3 covers 12 residues. Trimming removed 8 bases from V and 4 bases from J, with 12 bases in between. The germline V gene has CDR1 SNHLY and CDR2 FYNNEI. The chain's CDR3 is CASVRGQYEQYF. CDR3 nucleotides: TGTGCCAGCGTAAGGGGCCAATACGAGCAGTACTTC.

The chain recombines TRBV15 with TRBJ2-1; no clear D gene. The CDR3 runs to 12 residues. The V gene lost 3 bases and the J gene lost 3 bases, with 3 bases spanning the gap. CDR1 and CDR2 from the germline V gene are LNHNV and YYDKDF (reference sequence). CDR3 nucleotides: TGTGCCACCAGCAGGCTCTACAATGAGCAGTTCTTC. Translated, it gives CATSRLYNEQFF.

The chain combines TRBV11-2 with TRBJ2-3; 9 nucleotides align to TRBD2. Germline V gives CDR1 SGHAT, CDR2 FQNNGV. CDR3 size: 17 residues. V trimming: 0 bases; J trimming: 3 bases; junction bases outside the gene matches: 7. The CDR3 DNA reads as TGTGCCAGCAGCTTAGAATGGGCTAGCGGGATAACAGATACGCAGTATTTT. It encodes CASSLEWASGITDTQYF.

Worth noting for this clone: The sample carries other DNA sequences with the same CDR3. V is TRBV5-1 and J is TRBJ2-3; a possible D gene is TRBD2 (6 bases). This CDR3 comprises 15 residues. Germline assignment: CDR1 SGHRS and CDR2 YFSETQ. Trimming took off 0 bases at V and 6 bases at J, with 14 bases between the two ends. In DNA, the CDR3 is TGCGCCAGCAGCTTGGTTGGCGGGGCGCTGGATACGCAGTATTTT. This encodes CASSLVGGALDTQYF.

This chain links TRBV19 with TRBJ1-1, with 7 bases identical to TRBD1. This CDR3 comprises 12 residues. Germline lookup yields CDR1 LNHDA and CDR2 SQIVND (reference sequence). V lost 5 bases to trimming and J lost 8 bases; unmatched junction nucleotides: 5. The CDR3 DNA is TGTGCCAGTAGTTTTGGAGGGGGCGAAGCTTTCTTT. Translated, it gives CASSFGGGEAFF.